The 17 T cell receptor beta chains listed next were all sequenced from one sample in a study of blood T cell repertoires in COVID-19. Assay: immunoSEQ multiplex PCR; the TCRdb copy retains only in-frame clones and omits some. Among approximately 250,000 clones listed, around 80% were seen once. The sequenced sample consisted of PBMCs or T cells enriched from blood (not recorded which). All receptors derive from a man between 35 and 55 years old who had recovered from COVID-19.

Note on this clone: The same CDR3 arises from other DNA sequences in this sample as well. The gene calls are TRBV5-1 and TRBJ1-3; the D is unclear. V was clipped by 1 base and J by 3 bases, with 8 bases between them. The CDR3 contains 14 residues. From germline, CDR1 is SGHRS and CDR2 YFSETQ. CDR3 region: CASSLTGFGNTIYF. Here the CDR3 DNA reads TGCGCCAGCAGCTTGACCGGGTTTGGAAACACCATATATTTT.

This chain connects TRBV28 to TRBJ1-5; 8 bases are a match to TRBD1. V lost 9 bases to trimming and J lost 5 bases; unmatched junction nucleotides: 9. The germline CDR1 and CDR2 sequences are MDHEN and SYDVKM. This CDR3 has 14 residues. The CDR3 sequence: CASSGTGNHQPQHF. DNA of the CDR3: TGTGCCAGTTCCGGGACAGGCAATCATCAGCCCCAGCATTTT. The full variable domain, its missing parts supplied by reference TRBV28 and TRBJ1-5, is DVKVTQSSRYLVKRTGEKVFLECVQDMDHENMFWYRQDPGLGLRLIYFSYDVKMKEKGDIPEGYSVSREKKERFSLILESASTNQTSMYLCASSGTGNHQPQHFGDGTRLSIL.

The chain carries TRBV7-8 and TRBJ2-5; a weak D match, TRBD2 (5 bases). Germline V gene data show CDR1 as SGHVS and CDR2 as FQNEAQ. This CDR3 is 14 amino acids long. V was pared by 2 bases and J by 2 bases, with 9 bases between. The CDR3 coding sequence is TGTGCCAGCAGCTTATCGAGCGGTCAAGAGACCCAGTACTTC. It translates to CASSLSSGQETQYF.

This clone was observed a few times. In DNA form, the CDR3 reads TGCAGCGTTGATGGGACTAGCGGGGACTACGAGCAGTACTTC. This encodes CSVDGTSGDYEQYF. This chain uses TRBV29-1 with TRBJ2-7; 13 positions match TRBD2. The germline gives CDR1 SQVTM, CDR2 ANQGSEA. This CDR3 has 14 residues. V lost 3 bases and J lost 3; bases outside the gene matches: 2.

The chain links TRBV2 to TRBJ2-2; D is uncertain. Germline V gene sequence: CDR1 SNHLY, CDR2 FYNNEI. Trimming shortened V by 6 bases and J by 0 bases, and 11 bases separated the two germline ends. This CDR3 has 15 residues. CDR3 region: CASRAGITNTGELFF. As DNA, the CDR3 is TGTGCCAGCAGAGCAGGAATAACGAACACCGGGGAGCTGTTTTTT.

The rearrangement uses TRBV5-5 and TRBJ1-1; no reliable D call. CDR3 length equals 16 residues. Germline CDR1 is SGHKS and CDR2 is YYEKEE (reference sequence). V lost 4 bases, J lost 0 bases, and 16 bases lay in between. The CDR3 here is CASSRGGSHLNTEAFF. As DNA, the CDR3 is TGTGCCAGCAGCCGCGGCGGCTCCCACTTGAACACTGAAGCTTTCTTT.

This clone has a handful of counts. This chain uses TRBV4-1 with TRBJ1-6; D gene uncertain. V lost 4 bases to trimming and J lost 7 bases, with 17 bases between them. Germline V gene lookup returns CDR1 MGHRA and CDR2 YSYEKL. CDR3 size: 16 residues. This CDR3 reads CASSPSGSHENSPLHF. As DNA, the CDR3 is TGCGCCAGCAGCCCATCAGGATCACACGAGAATTCACCCCTCCACTTT.

This CDR3 reads CASSDGREVQYEQYF. For the CDR3, the DNA is TGTGCCAGCAGTGACGGTAGGGAGGTGCAGTACGAGCAGTACTTC. The chain joins TRBV2 to TRBJ2-7; D possibly corresponds to TRBD2 (6 bases). The CDR3 totals 15 residues. Germline-derived CDR1 and CDR2 are SNHLY and FYNNEI. Trimming took off 3 bases at V and 4 bases at J, with 16 bases between the two ends. Together with reference TRBV2 and TRBJ2-7, the CDR3 gives the full variable domain: EPEVTQTPSHQVTQMGQEVILRCVPISNHLYFYWYRQILGQKVEFLVSFYNNEISEKSEIFDDQFSVERPDGSNFTLKIRSTKLEDSAMYFCASSDGREVQYEQYFGPGTRLTVT.

Notes on this clone: A read error may produce the germline difference seen at one junction end. The chain uses TRBV9 and TRBJ2-7, with D perhaps matching TRBD2 (7 bases). Germline values: CDR1 SGDLS, CDR2 YYNGEE. The CDR3 totals 14 residues. The CDR3 coding sequence is TGTGCCCGCAGCGTAGGGGGGGGGCGCGGCGAGCAGTACTTC. This codes for CARSVGGGRGEQYF.

The gene calls are TRBV7-9 and TRBJ1-1; TRBD1 agrees at 9 bases. This CDR3 comprises 15 residues. The ends lost 3 bases at V and 6 bases at J; junction bases unmatched: 8. CDR1 is SEHNR, CDR2 FQNEAQ, per germline (reference sequence). CDR3 residues: CASSFPGQGSSEAFF. The CDR3 DNA sequence: TGTGCCAGCAGCTTCCCGGGACAGGGCTCCTCTGAAGCTTTCTTT. The variable domain in full, completed from reference TRBV7-9 and TRBJ1-1, reads DTGVSQNPRHKITKRGQNVTFRCDPISEHNRLYWYRQTLGQGPEFLTYFQNEAQLEKSRLLSDRFSAERPKGSFSTLEIQRTEQGDSAMYLCASSFPGQGSSEAFFGQGTRLTVV.

CDR3: CASSTESMSSYNSPLHF. In nucleotides, the CDR3 is TGTGCCAGTAGTACGGAGAGTATGAGCTCCTATAATTCACCCCTCCACTTT. The chain joins TRBV19 to TRBJ1-6; D is undetermined. Germline loops: CDR1 LNHDA, CDR2 SQIVND (reference sequence). CDR3 length: 17 residues. Trimming took 4 bases from V and 0 from J, leaving 13 bases between them.

This CDR3 is CASRTPSTARVYQETQYF. In DNA form, the CDR3 reads TGTGCCAGTAGGACCCCGTCGACAGCCCGAGTCTACCAAGAGACCCAGTACTTC. V is TRBV19 and J is TRBJ2-5; TRBD1 might be the D (5 bases). Trimming pared 6 bases from V and 0 bases from J, leaving 23 bases between. Germline-derived CDR1 and CDR2 are LNHDA and SQIVND (reference sequence). CDR3 length equals 18 residues.

This clone was seen more than once but under ten times. In nucleotides, the CDR3 is TGTGCCAGCAGCTCCCCCAGCAGGCCTACGACCGAGACCCAGTACTTC. This translates into CASSSPSRPTTETQYF. V usage is TRBV7-8 and J usage is TRBJ2-5; D unclear. V lost 4 bases and J 5 bases, leaving 20 bases between the germline ends. The V gene's germline CDR1 is SGHVS and CDR2 FQNEAQ. The CDR3 contains 16 residues.

The chain uses TRBV27 and TRBJ1-2, with 7 bases identical to TRBD1. CDR3 length equals 14 residues. The germline V gene has CDR1 MNHEY and CDR2 SMNVEV (reference sequence). V lost 3 bases, J lost 8 bases, and 9 bases stayed unmatched. The CDR3 nucleotides read TGTGCCAGCAGTTTTCGGACAGGCGCGGAGGGCTACACCTTC. Protein sequence: CASSFRTGAEGYTF.

This chain links TRBV6-4 with TRBJ2-1; 12 nucleotides agree with TRBD2. Germline CDR1 and CDR2: MRHNA and SNTAGT. The trim removed 2 bases at V and 7 bases at J, leaving 3 bases unmatched. CDR3 length equals 15 residues. The CDR3 DNA is TGTGCCAGCAGTGACCTAGCGGGAGGGCCTAATGAGCAGTTCTTC. Encoded protein: CASSDLAGGPNEQFF.

This chain links TRBV7-9 with TRBJ2-5; the D is unclear. The CDR3 is 14 residues long. From germline, CDR1 is SEHNR and CDR2 FQNEAQ (reference sequence). Trimming left V 1 base short and J 2 bases short, with 8 bases between. CDR3: CASSLERVQETQYF. In nucleotides, the CDR3 is TGTGCCAGCAGCTTAGAGCGCGTTCAAGAGACCCAGTACTTC.

The chain uses TRBV5-6 and TRBJ1-2; D might be TRBD1 (5 bases). Per the germline V gene, CDR1 is SGHDT and CDR2 is YYEEEE. CDR3 length equals 15 residues. V was trimmed by 3 bases and J by 4 bases, leaving 16 bases between them. The CDR3 nucleotides are TGTGCCAGCAGCTCGGGGGTGACACGGGCCTATGGCTACACCTTC. Its protein is CASSSGVTRAYGYTF. Complete variable domain (other parts from reference TRBV5-6 and TRBJ1-2): DAGVTQSPTHLIKTRGQQVTLRCSPKSGHDTVSWYQQALGQGPQFIFQYYEEEERQRGNFPDRFSGHQFPNYSSELNVNALLLGDSALYLCASSSGVTRAYGYTFGSGTRLTVV.